Listed here are 12 T cell receptor beta chains from one sample, sequenced in a study of T cell responses to AZD1222 COVID-19 vaccine. Clones were read by immunoSEQ multiplex PCR, and TCRdb kept only the in-frame ones, dropping some. The table lists around 87,000 clones, over 75% of them singletons. Sequenced here: peripheral blood, sampled 28 days after the second AZD1222 dose. Every receptor here comes from an adult who received the AZD1222 COVID-19 vaccine.

This clone was recorded only once. This chain uses TRBV7-8 with TRBJ1-3, with TRBD1 as a possible D gene (6 bases). The V gene lost 3 bases and the J gene lost 0 bases, with 12 bases spanning the gap. Germline V lookup: CDR1 SGHVS, CDR2 FQNEAQ. The CDR3 spans 16 residues. Here the CDR3 DNA reads TGTGCCAGCAGCTTTAGAGGGGGGGACTCTGGAAACACCATATATTTT. This encodes CASSFRGGDSGNTIYF. The variable domain in full, with the rest retrieved from reference TRBV7-8 and TRBJ1-3, is GAGVSQSPRYKVAKRGQDVALRCDPISGHVSLFWYQQALGQGPEFLTYFQNEAQLDKSGLPSDRFFAERPEGSVSTLKIQRTQQEDSAVYLCASSFRGGDSGNTIYFGEGSWLTVV.

The chain couples TRBV6-5 to TRBJ2-2; 14 nucleotides agree with TRBD2. In germline, CDR1 is MNHEY, CDR2 SVGAGI. J lost 6 bases, V lost 2 bases, and 2 bases had no gene match. This CDR3 comprises 16 residues. The CDR3 protein is CASSYLGLAGAGELFF. The CDR3 coding sequence is TGTGCCAGCAGTTACCTGGGACTAGCGGGAGCCGGGGAGCTGTTTTTT.

This sequence joins TRBV6-5 and TRBJ1-2; no clear D. Trimming took off 0 bases at V and 8 bases at J, with 13 bases between the two ends. The CDR3 is 14 amino acids. The V gene's germline CDR1 is MNHEY and CDR2 SVGAGI. The CDR3 DNA sequence: TGTGCCAGCAGTTACTCGATTCCTAGATCCGGCTACACCTTC. This encodes CASSYSIPRSGYTF.

This chain connects TRBV5-1 to TRBJ2-5; D gene uncertain. Germline CDR1 reads SGHRS; CDR2 reads YFSETQ. The V end lost 4 bases, the J end lost 4 bases, and 20 bases lay between the germline ends. The CDR3 loop spans 16 amino acids. CDR3 nucleotides: TGCGCCAGCAGCGATATGACCCAAAGGGTAGGAGAGACCCAGTACTTC. Protein product: CASSDMTQRVGETQYF.

V gene TRBV19 combines with J gene TRBJ1-2; D remains unclear. V gave up 3 bases and J gave up 6 bases, with 14 bases separating them. This CDR3 contains 14 residues. From germline, CDR1 is LNHDA and CDR2 SQIVND (reference sequence). The CDR3 here is CASSIIGPGNGYTF. In DNA, the CDR3 is TGTGCCAGTAGTATCATCGGGCCGGGAAATGGCTACACCTTC.

This rearrangement joins TRBV27 to TRBJ2-1, with TRBD2 as a possible D gene (6 bases). The CDR3 consists of 12 residues. Germline loops: CDR1 MNHEY, CDR2 SMNVEV (reference sequence). V shed 5 bases and J shed 9 bases, with 11 bases lying between them. The CDR3: CASSPSVSEQFF. The CDR3, as DNA: TGTGCCAGCAGTCCTAGCGTCAGTGAGCAGTTCTTC.

The chain links TRBV5-5 to TRBJ2-7; the D gene is possibly TRBD1 (6 bases). The V gene lost 1 base and the J gene lost 5 bases, with 13 bases spanning the gap. Germline CDR1 is SGHKS and CDR2 is YYEKEE (reference sequence). The CDR3 spans 14 residues. The CDR3 loop is CASSLIRTVDEQYF. The CDR3 DNA follows: TGTGCCAGCAGCTTGATACGGACAGTCGACGAGCAGTACTTC.

The CDR3 region is CASSTAGDSGNTIYF. The CDR3 coding sequence is TGTGCCAGTAGTACTGCAGGGGACTCTGGAAACACCATATATTTT. V gene TRBV19 combines with J gene TRBJ1-3, with D possibly matching TRBD1 (6 bases). Trimming pared 4 bases from V and 0 bases from J, leaving 10 bases between. CDR1 LNHDA and CDR2 SQIVND come from the germline V gene (reference sequence). CDR3 length: 15 residues. The variable domain in full, completed from reference TRBV19 and TRBJ1-3, reads DGGITQSPKYLFRKEGQNVTLSCEQNLNHDAMYWYRQDPGQGLRLIYYSQIVNDFQKGDIAEGYSVSREKKESFPLTVTSAQKNPTAFYLCASSTAGDSGNTIYFGEGSWLTVV.

CDR3 nucleotides: TGTGCCAGCAGCCTCGACCAGAATCAGCCCCAGCATTTT. Encoded protein: CASSLDQNQPQHF. This chain links TRBV9 with TRBJ1-5; no reliable D call. V dropped 4 bases and J dropped 4 bases, with 9 bases sitting between them. Germline V gene sequence: CDR1 SGDLS, CDR2 YYNGEE. The CDR3 has 13 amino acids. Full variable domain (remainder filled in from reference TRBV9 and TRBJ1-5): DSGVTQTPKHLITATGQRVTLRCSPRSGDLSVYWYQQSLDQGLQFLIQYYNGEERAKGNILERFSAQQFPDLHSELNLSSLELGDSALYFCASSLDQNQPQHFGDGTRLSIL.

The chain employs TRBV6-4 and TRBJ2-1, with D tentatively TRBD2 (6 bases). The V gene's germline CDR1 is MRHNA and CDR2 SNTAGT. The CDR3 loop spans 14 amino acids. V lost 2 bases and J 7 bases, leaving 12 bases between the germline ends. The DNA for the CDR3 is TGTGCCAGCAGTGACACGGGAGCCAGGAATGAGCAGTTCTTC. It codes for CASSDTGARNEQFF.

J is TRBJ1-6 and V is TRBV27; a possible D gene is TRBD1 (5 bases). V lost 0 bases, J lost 8 bases, and 11 bases lay in between. CDR1 is MNHEY, CDR2 SMNVEV, per germline (reference sequence). The CDR3 is 15 residues long. DNA of the CDR3: TGTGCCAGCAGTTTATCTCAGGGCTGGGATTCACCCCTCCACTTT. The encoded protein is CASSLSQGWDSPLHF.

This clone has just one count. The chain couples TRBV15 to TRBJ1-2, with D perhaps matching TRBD1 (5 bases). The CDR3 runs 16 residues. The V gene's germline CDR1 is LNHNV and CDR2 YYDKDF (reference sequence). Trimming took off 0 bases at V and 7 bases at J, with 18 bases between the two ends. CDR3 nucleotides: TGTGCCACCAGCAGAGAGCAAACCTGGGAGGGACGTGGCTACACCTTC. This codes for CATSREQTWEGRGYTF.